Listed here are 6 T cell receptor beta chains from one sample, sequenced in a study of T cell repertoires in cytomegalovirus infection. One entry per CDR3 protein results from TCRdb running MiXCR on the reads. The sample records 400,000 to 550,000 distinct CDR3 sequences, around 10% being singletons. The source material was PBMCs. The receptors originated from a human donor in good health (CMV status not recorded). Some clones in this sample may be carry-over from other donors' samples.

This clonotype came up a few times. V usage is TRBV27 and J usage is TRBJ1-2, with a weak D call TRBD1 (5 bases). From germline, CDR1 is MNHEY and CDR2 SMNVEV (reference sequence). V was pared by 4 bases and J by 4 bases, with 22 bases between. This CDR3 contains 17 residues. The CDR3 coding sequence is TGTGCCAGCAGTTCTCTCCACCGGGACCGAGTTATCTATGGCTACACCTTC. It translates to CASSSLHRDRVIYGYTF.

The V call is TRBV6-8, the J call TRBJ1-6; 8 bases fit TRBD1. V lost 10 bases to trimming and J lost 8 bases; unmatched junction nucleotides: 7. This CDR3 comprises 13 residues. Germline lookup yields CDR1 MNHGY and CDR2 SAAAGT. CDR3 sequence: CATAGQVDSPLHF. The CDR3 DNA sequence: TGTGCCACCGCGGGACAGGTTGATTCACCCCTCCACTTT.

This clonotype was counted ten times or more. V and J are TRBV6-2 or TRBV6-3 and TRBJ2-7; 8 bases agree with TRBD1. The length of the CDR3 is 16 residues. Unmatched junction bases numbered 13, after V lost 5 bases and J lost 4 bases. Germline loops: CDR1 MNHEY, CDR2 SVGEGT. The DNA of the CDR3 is TGTGCCAGCAGTACCCCTTTCGGCAGGGGGCGGTACGAGCAGTACTTC. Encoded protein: CASSTPFGRGRYEQYF.

CDR3 residues: CASSRTSGNLRQYF. The CDR3 nucleotides are TGTGCCAGTAGCAGGACTAGCGGGAACTTGAGGCAGTACTTC. The chain joins TRBV14 to TRBJ2-7; TRBD2 matches 12 bases. V shed 9 bases and J 9 bases; nucleotides not matched to a gene: 12. The CDR3 consists of 14 residues. Looked up from germline, CDR1 is SGHDN and CDR2 is FVKESK.

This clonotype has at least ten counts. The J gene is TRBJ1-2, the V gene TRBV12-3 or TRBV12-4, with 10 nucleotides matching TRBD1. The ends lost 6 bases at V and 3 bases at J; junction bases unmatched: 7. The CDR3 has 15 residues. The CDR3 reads CASRRGQGLYYGYTF. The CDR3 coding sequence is TGTGCCAGCAGGCGGGGACAGGGGCTCTACTATGGCTACACCTTC.

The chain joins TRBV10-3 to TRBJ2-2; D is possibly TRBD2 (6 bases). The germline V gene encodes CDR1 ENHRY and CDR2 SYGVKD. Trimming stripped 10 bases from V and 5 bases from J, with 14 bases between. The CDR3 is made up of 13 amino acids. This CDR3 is CATGSGETGELFF. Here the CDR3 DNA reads TGTGCCACCGGGAGCGGTGAGACCGGGGAGCTGTTTTTT.